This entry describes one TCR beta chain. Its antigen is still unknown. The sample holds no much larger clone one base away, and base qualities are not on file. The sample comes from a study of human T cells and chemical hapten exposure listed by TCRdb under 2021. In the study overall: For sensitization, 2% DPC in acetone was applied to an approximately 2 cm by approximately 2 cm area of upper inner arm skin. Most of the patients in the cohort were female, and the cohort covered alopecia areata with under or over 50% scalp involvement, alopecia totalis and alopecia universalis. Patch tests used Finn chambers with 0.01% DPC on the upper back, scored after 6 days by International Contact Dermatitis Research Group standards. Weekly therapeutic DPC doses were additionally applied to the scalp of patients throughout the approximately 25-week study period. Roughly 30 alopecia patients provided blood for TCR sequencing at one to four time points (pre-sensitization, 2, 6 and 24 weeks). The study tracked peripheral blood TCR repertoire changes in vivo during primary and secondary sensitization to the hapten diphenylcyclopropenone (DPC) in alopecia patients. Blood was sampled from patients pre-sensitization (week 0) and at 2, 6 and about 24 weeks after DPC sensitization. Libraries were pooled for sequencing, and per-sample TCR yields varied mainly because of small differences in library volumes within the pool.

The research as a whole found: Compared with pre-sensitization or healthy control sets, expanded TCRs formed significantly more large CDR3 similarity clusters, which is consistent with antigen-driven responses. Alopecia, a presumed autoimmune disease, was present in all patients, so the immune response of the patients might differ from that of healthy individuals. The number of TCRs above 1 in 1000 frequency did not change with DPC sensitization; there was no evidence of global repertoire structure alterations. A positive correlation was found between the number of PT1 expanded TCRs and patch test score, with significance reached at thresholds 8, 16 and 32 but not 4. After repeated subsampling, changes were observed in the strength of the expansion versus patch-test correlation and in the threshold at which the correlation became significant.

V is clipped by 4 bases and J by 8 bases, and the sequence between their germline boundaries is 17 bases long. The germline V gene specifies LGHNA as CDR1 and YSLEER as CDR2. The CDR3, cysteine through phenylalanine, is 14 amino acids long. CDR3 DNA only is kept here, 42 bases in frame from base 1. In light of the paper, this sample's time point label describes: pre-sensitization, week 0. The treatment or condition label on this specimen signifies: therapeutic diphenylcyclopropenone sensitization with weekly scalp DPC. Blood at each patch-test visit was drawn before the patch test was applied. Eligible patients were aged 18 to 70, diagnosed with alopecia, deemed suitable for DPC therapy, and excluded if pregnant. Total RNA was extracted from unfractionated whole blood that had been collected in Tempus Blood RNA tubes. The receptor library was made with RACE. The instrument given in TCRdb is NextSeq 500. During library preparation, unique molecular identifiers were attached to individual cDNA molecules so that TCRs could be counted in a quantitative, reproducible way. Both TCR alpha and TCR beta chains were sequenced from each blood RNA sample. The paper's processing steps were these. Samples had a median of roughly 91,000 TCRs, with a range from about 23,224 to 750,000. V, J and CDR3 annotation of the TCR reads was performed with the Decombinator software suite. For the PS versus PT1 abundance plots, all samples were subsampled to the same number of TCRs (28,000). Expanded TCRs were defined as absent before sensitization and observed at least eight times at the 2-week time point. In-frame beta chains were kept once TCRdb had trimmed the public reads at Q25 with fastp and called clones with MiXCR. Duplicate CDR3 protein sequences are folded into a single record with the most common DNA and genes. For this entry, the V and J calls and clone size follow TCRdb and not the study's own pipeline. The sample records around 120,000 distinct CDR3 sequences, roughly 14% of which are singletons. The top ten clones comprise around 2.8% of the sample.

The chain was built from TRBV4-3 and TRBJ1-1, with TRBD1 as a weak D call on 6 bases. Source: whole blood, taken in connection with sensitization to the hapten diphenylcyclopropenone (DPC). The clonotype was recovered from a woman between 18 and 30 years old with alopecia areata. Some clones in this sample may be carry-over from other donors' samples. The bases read TGCGCCAGCAGCCCGACACGGCTAGGGGGGGAAGCTTTCTTT. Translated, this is CASSPTRLGGEAFF.